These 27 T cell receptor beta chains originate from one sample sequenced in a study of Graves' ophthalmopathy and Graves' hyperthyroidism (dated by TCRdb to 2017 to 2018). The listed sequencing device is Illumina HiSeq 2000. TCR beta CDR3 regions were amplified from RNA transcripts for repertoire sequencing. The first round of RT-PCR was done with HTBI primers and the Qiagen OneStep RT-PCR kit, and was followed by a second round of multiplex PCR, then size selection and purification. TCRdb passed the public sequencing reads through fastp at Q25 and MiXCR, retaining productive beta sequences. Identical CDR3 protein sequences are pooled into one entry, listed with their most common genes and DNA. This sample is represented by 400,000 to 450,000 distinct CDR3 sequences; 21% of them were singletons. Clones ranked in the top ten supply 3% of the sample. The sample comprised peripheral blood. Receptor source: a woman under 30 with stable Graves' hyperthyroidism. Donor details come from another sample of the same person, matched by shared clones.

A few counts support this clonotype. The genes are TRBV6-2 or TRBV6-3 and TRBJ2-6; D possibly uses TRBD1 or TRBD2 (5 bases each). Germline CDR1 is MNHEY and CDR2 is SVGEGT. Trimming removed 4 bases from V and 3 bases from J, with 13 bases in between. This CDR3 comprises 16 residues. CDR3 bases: TGTGCCAGCAGTTCGACGAGGGGAAATGGGGCCAACGTCCTGACTTTC. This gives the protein CASSSTRGNGANVLTF.

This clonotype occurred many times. The CDR3 spells CASSYTRTGTNTGELFF. CDR3 coding DNA: TGTGCCAGCAGTTACACCAGGACAGGGACGAACACCGGGGAGCTGTTTTTT. The genes are TRBV6-2 or TRBV6-3 and TRBJ2-2; TRBD1 matches 8 bases. The V and J ends lost 2 bases and 0 bases, in that order; junction bases with no gene match: 5. The V gene's germline CDR1 is MNHEY and CDR2 SVGEGT. The CDR3 has 17 residues.

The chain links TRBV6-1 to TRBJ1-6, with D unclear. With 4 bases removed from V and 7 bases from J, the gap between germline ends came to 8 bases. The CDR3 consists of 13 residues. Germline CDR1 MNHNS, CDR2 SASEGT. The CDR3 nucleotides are TGTGCCAGCAGTGTTTACGGGAATTCACCCCTCCACTTT. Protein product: CASSVYGNSPLHF.

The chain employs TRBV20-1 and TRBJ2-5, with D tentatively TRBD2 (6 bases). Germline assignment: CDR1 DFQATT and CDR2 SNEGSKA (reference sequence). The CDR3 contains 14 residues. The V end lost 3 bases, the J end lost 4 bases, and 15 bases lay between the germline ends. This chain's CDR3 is CSARGGLSLETQYF. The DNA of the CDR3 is TGCAGTGCTAGGGGGGGACTCAGCCTAGAGACCCAGTACTTC.

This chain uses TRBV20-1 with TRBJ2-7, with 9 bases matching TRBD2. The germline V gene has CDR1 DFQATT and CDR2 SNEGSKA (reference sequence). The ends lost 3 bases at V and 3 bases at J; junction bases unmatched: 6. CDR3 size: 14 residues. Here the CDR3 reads CSARDRLAVYEQYF. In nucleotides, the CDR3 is TGCAGTGCTAGGGACCGACTAGCGGTCTACGAGCAGTACTTC.

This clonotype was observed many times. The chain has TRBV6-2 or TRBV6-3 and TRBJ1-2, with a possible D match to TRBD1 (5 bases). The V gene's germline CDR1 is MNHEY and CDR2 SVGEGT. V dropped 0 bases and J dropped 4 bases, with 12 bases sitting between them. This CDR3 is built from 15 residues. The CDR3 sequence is CASSYSPDSSYGYTF. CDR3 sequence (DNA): TGTGCCAGCAGTTACTCCCCCGACAGCAGCTATGGCTACACCTTC.

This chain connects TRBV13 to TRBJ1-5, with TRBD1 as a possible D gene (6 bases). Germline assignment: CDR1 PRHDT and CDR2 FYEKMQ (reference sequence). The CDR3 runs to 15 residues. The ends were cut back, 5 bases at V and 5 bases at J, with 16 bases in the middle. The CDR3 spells CASSPERQEDQPQHF. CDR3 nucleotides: TGTGCCAGCAGCCCCGAGAGACAGGAGGATCAGCCCCAGCATTTT.

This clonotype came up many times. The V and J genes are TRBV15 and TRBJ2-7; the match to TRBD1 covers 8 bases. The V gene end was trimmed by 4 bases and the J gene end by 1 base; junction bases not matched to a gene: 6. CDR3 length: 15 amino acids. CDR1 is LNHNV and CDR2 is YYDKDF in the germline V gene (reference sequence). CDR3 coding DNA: TGTGCCACCAGCACCCGACAGGGGACGTCCTACGAGCAGTACTTC. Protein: CATSTRQGTSYEQYF.

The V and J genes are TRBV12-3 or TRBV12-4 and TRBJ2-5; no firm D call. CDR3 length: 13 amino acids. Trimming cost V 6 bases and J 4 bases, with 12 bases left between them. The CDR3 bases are TGTGCCAGCAGCCCCGGGTGGCGAGAGACCCAGTACTTC. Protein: CASSPGWRETQYF.

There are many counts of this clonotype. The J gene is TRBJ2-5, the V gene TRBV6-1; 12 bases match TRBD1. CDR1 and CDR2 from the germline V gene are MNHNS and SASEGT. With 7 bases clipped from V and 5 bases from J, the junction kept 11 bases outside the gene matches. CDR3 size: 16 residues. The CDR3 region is CASNPTGTGGFETQYF. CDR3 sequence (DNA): TGTGCCAGCAACCCGACCGGGACAGGGGGCTTTGAGACCCAGTACTTC.

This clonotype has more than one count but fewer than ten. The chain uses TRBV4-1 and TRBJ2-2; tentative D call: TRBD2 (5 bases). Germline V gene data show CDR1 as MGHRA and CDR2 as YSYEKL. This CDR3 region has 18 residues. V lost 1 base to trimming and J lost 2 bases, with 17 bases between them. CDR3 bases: TGCGCCAGCAGCCAAGTGTCGTCATCCGGGAAAAACACCGGGGAGCTGTTTTTT. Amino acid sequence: CASSQVSSSGKNTGELFF.

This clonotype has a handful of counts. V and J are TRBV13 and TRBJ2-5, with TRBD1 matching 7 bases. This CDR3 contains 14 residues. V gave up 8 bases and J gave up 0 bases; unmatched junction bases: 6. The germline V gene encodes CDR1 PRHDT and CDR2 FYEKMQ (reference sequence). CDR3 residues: CASGTDSYQETQYF. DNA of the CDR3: TGTGCCAGCGGGACAGACAGTTACCAAGAGACCCAGTACTTC.

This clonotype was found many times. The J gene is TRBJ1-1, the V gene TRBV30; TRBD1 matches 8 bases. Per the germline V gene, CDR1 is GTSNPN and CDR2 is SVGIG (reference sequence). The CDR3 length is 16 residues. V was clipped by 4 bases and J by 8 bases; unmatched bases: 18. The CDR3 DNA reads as TGTGCCTGGACCTACGGACAGGGACGAATACGGCTAGAAGCTTTCTTT. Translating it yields CAWTYGQGRIRLEAFF.

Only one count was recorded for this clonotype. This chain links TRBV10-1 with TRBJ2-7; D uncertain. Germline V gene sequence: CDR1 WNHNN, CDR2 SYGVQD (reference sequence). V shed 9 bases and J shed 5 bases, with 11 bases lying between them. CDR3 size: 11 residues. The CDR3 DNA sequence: TGCGCCAGTGGGTGCGATCACGAGCAGTACTTC. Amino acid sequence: CASGCDHEQYF.

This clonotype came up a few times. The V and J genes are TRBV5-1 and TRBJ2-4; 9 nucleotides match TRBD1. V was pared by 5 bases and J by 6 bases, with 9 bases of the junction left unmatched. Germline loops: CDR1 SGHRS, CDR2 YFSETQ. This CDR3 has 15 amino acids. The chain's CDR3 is CASSSTGGESNIQYF. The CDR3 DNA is TGCGCCAGCAGTTCAACAGGGGGCGAGTCAAACATTCAGTACTTC.

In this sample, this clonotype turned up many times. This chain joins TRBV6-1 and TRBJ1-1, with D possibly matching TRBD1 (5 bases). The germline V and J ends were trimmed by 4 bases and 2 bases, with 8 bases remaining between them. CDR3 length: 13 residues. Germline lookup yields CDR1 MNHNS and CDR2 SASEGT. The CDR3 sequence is CASSGTSNTEAFF. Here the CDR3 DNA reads TGTGCCAGCAGTGGGACAAGCAACACTGAAGCTTTCTTT.

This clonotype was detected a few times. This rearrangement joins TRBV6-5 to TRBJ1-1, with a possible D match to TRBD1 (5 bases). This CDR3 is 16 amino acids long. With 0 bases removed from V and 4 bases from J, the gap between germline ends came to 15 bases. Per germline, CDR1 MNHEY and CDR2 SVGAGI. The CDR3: CASSYSSALGGTEAFF. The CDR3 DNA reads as TGTGCCAGCAGTTACTCGAGTGCGCTTGGGGGCACTGAAGCTTTCTTT.

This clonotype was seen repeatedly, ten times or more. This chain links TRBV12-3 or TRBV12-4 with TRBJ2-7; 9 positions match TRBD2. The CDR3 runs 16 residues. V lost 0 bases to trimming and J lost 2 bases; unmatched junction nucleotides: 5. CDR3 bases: TGTGCCAGCAGTTTAGCATTGCGGGAGGGAACCTACGAGCAGTACTTC. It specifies CASSLALREGTYEQYF.

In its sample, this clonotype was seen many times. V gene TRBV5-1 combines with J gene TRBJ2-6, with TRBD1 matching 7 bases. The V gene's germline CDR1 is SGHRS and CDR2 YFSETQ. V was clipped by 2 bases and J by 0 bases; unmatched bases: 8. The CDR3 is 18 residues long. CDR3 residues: CASSFRQGFLSGANVLTF. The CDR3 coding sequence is TGCGCCAGCAGCTTCAGACAGGGCTTTCTCTCTGGGGCCAACGTCCTGACTTTC.

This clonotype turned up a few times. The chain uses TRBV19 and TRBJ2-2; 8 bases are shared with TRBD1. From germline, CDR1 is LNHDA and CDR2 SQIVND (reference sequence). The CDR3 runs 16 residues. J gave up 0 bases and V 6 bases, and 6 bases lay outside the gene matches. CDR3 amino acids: CASSLRTGPNTGELFF. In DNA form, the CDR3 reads TGTGCCAGTAGCCTGAGGACAGGGCCGAACACCGGGGAGCTGTTTTTT.

The chain's CDR3 is CASLNRKNTEAFF. The CDR3 region has the DNA TGTGCCAGTTTAAACCGGAAGAACACTGAAGCTTTCTTT. The rearrangement uses TRBV6-2 or TRBV6-3 and TRBJ1-1; no reliable D call. CDR3 length equals 13 residues. Germline values: CDR1 MNHEY, CDR2 SVGEGT. V lost 9 bases and J lost 1, with 12 bases in between.

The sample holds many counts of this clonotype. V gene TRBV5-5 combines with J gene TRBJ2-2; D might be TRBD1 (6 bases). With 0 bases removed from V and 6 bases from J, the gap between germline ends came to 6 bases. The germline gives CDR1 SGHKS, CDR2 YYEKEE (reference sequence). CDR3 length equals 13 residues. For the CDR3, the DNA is TGTGCCAGCAGCTTGGAGGGGGCCGGGGAGCTGTTTTTT. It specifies CASSLEGAGELFF. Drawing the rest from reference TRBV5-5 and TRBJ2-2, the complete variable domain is DAGVTQSPTHLIKTRGQQVTLRCSPISGHKSVSWYQQVLGQGPQFIFQYYEKEERGRGNFPDRFSARQFPNYSSELNVNALLLGDSALYLCASSLEGAGELFFGEGSRLTVL.

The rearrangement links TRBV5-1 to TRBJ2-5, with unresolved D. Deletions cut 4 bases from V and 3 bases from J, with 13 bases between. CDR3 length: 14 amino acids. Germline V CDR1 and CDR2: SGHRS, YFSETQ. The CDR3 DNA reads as TGCGCCAGCAGCACAACTACGACCAAAGAGACCCAGTACTTC. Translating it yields CASSTTTTKETQYF.

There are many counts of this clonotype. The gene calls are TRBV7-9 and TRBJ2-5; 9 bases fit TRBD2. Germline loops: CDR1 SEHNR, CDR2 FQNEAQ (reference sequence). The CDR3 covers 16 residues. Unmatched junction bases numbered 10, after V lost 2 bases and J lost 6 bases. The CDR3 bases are TGTGCCAGCAGCTTAAGTATAGCGGGAGCGGCGAAGACCCAGTACTTC. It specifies CASSLSIAGAAKTQYF.

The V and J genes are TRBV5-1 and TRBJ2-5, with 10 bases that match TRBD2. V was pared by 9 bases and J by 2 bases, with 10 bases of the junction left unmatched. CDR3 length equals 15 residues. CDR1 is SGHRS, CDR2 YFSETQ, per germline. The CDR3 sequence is CATRSGGAWQETQYF. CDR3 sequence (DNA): TGCGCCACAAGGAGCGGGGGGGCCTGGCAAGAGACCCAGTACTTC.

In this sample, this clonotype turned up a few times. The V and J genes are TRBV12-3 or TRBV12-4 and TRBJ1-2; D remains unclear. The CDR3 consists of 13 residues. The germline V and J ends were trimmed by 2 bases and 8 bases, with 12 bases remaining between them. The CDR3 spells CASSLTPERGYTF. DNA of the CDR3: TGTGCCAGCAGTTTAACCCCAGAGCGGGGCTACACCTTC.

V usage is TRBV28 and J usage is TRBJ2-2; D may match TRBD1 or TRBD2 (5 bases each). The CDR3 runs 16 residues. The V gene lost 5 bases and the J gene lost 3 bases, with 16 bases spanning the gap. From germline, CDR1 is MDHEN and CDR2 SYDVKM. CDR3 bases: TGTGCCAGCAGTCCAGCCGGGACCCCGCACACCGGGGAGCTGTTTTTT. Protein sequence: CASSPAGTPHTGELFF.